This entry lists 24 T cell receptor beta chains sequenced from one sample in a study of T-cell memory formation after mild COVID-19. TCRdb processed the 5' RACE reads anew with MiXCR; each CDR3 protein has one entry. The sample records hundreds of thousands of distinct CDR3 sequences, about 19% being singletons. The sequencing sample was made of PBMCs or a T cell subset sorted from them (not recorded which). Receptors originate from an adult woman who had mild COVID-19 (a few samples of this study predate the infection). Cell type and time point are not known.

V is TRBV9 and J is TRBJ2-3; no reliable D call. Germline V gene sequence: CDR1 SGDLS, CDR2 YYNGEE. This CDR3 region has 16 residues. Trimming took off 0 bases at V and 2 bases at J, with 13 bases between the two ends. This chain's CDR3 is CASSVADHSPTDTQYF. CDR3 in DNA: TGTGCCAGCAGCGTAGCCGACCACTCCCCCACAGATACGCAGTATTTT.

This clonotype turned up a few times. The gene calls are TRBV5-1 and TRBJ2-3; D call uncertain. This CDR3 contains 14 residues. V lost 0 bases and J 2 bases, leaving 7 bases between the germline ends. Germline V gene lookup returns CDR1 SGHRS and CDR2 YFSETQ. The CDR3 loop reads CASSLAYDTDTQYF. The CDR3 region has the DNA TGCGCCAGCAGCTTGGCCTACGACACAGATACGCAGTATTTT.

This clonotype appeared a few times. The chain recombines TRBV20-1 with TRBJ2-3, with TRBD2 identical over 7 bases. V was clipped by 2 bases and J by 4 bases; unmatched bases: 3. This CDR3 is 13 amino acids long. Germline CDR1 is DFQATT and CDR2 is SNEGSKA (reference sequence). The CDR3 sequence is CSARPGLADTQYF. CDR3 DNA sequence: TGCAGTGCTAGACCAGGACTAGCAGATACGCAGTATTTT.

This chain connects TRBV4-1 to TRBJ2-5, with D possibly matching TRBD1 (6 bases). CDR3 length: 15 amino acids. V lost 0 bases to trimming and J lost 1 base, with 9 bases between them. Per germline, CDR1 MGHRA and CDR2 YSYEKL. CDR3 sequence (DNA): TGCGCCAGCAGCCAAGAGGTCAGGGGCCAAGAGACCCAGTACTTC. It is translated as CASSQEVRGQETQYF.

The chain couples TRBV5-5 to TRBJ1-5; D is unresolved. Trimming stripped 2 bases from V and 2 bases from J, with 11 bases between. Germline CDR1 and CDR2: SGHKS and YYEKEE (reference sequence). The CDR3 length is 15 residues. This CDR3 is CASSFGGSGNQPQHF. In nucleotides, the CDR3 is TGTGCCAGCAGCTTTGGAGGGAGTGGCAATCAGCCCCAGCATTTT.

This clonotype was seen a handful of times. The gene calls are TRBV20-1 and TRBJ2-1, with D tentatively TRBD2 (6 bases). V was cut by 3 bases and J by 7 bases, with 19 bases left in between. From germline, CDR1 is DFQATT and CDR2 SNEGSKA (reference sequence). The CDR3 spans 15 residues. The CDR3 here is CSASNTIELANEQFF. The CDR3 DNA reads TGCAGTGCTAGTAATACTATTGAGCTAGCGAATGAGCAGTTCTTC.

This chain links TRBV5-5 with TRBJ2-4; 10 bases agree with TRBD2. V gave up 4 bases and J gave up 7 bases; unmatched junction bases: 11. This CDR3 spans 16 amino acids. Germline V CDR1 and CDR2: SGHKS, YYEKEE (reference sequence). The CDR3 sequence is CASSRTSGDSGNIQYF. The CDR3 DNA reads as TGTGCCAGCAGCCGCACTAGCGGGGACTCAGGGAACATTCAGTACTTC.

The chain employs TRBV7-9 and TRBJ2-7; D remains unclear. The V and J ends lost 5 bases and 6 bases respectively, with 11 bases between them. The V gene's germline CDR1 is SEHNR and CDR2 FQNEAQ (reference sequence). The length of the CDR3 is 12 residues. CDR3 DNA: TGTGCCAGCAGCCTGGTAGAAGGCGAGCAGTACTTC. Translation gives CASSLVEGEQYF.

The genes are TRBV4-3 and TRBJ2-7, with 8 bases matching TRBD2. The CDR3 extends over 16 amino acids. Germline values: CDR1 LGHNA, CDR2 YSLEER. Unmatched junction bases numbered 6, after V lost 0 bases and J lost 2 bases. CDR3 region: CASSQDITSGAYEQYF. The CDR3 nucleotides are TGCGCCAGCAGCCAAGATATAACTAGCGGAGCCTACGAGCAGTACTTC.

The chain uses TRBV29-1 and TRBJ2-3; D might be TRBD1 (5 bases). Per the germline V gene, CDR1 is SQVTM and CDR2 is ANQGSEA. V dropped 3 bases and J dropped 2 bases, with 9 bases sitting between them. This CDR3 has 13 amino acids. The CDR3 reads CSVDGAATDTQYF. CDR3 coding DNA: TGCAGCGTTGATGGGGCGGCCACAGATACGCAGTATTTT.

The chain uses TRBV7-6 and TRBJ2-2; weak D call: TRBD2 (7 bases). In germline, CDR1 is SGHVS, CDR2 FNYEAQ. The CDR3 is 16 amino acids. V dropped 5 bases and J dropped 6 bases, with 19 bases sitting between them. The CDR3 sequence: CASSPVPGRGAGELFF. The DNA for the CDR3 is TGTGCCAGCAGCCCCGTCCCAGGGAGGGGGGCCGGGGAGCTGTTTTTT.

V gene TRBV5-1 combines with J gene TRBJ2-5; D is undetermined. The CDR3 sequence is 14 residues long. CDR1 is SGHRS and CDR2 is YFSETQ in the germline V gene. V lost 2 bases to trimming and J lost 4 bases, with 12 bases between them. CDR3 nucleotides: TGCGCCAGCAGCTTCCGACCGCCTCCAGAGACCCAGTACTTC. This translates into CASSFRPPPETQYF. The full variable domain, with the rest looked up from reference TRBV5-1 and TRBJ2-5, is KAGVTQTPRYLIKTRGQQVTLSCSPISGHRSVSWYQQTPGQGLQFLFEYFSETQRNKGNFPGRFSGRQFSNSRSEMNVSTLELGDSALYLCASSFRPPPETQYFGPGTRLLVL.

The chain combines TRBV24-1 with TRBJ2-7; TRBD1 is a possible D gene (6 bases). From germline, CDR1 is KGHDR and CDR2 SFDVKD. This CDR3 is built from 16 residues. V lost 0 bases and J lost 5, with 16 bases in between. The DNA for the CDR3 is TGTGCCACCAGTGATTTGCCCCCAGACAGGAACGACGAGCAGTACTTC. It translates to CATSDLPPDRNDEQYF.

The CDR3 DNA sequence: TGTGCCAGCAGTTTAGAGAACGGGTCAGGAACCGGGGAGCTGTTTTTT. It translates to CASSLENGSGTGELFF. The chain couples TRBV12-3 or TRBV12-4 to TRBJ2-2; D is unclear. Deletions cut 1 base from V and 5 bases from J, with 14 bases between. The length of the CDR3 is 16 residues.

This clonotype was seen ten or more times. The chain couples TRBV7-2 to TRBJ2-5; weak D call: TRBD1 (5 bases). From germline, CDR1 is SGHTA and CDR2 FQGNSA. Trimming removed 5 bases from V and 3 bases from J, with 7 bases in between. The CDR3 consists of 12 residues. The CDR3: CASSQTEETQYF. The DNA for the CDR3 is TGTGCCAGCAGCCAGACAGAAGAGACCCAGTACTTC.

This clonotype was seen more than once but under ten times. The chain employs TRBV9 and TRBJ1-4, with D maybe TRBD1 (5 bases). Germline V gives CDR1 SGDLS, CDR2 YYNGEE. V lost 0 bases, J lost 3 bases, and 15 bases lay in between. The CDR3 runs 17 residues. The CDR3 coding sequence is TGTGCCAGCAGCGTAGTTCCAGGGCTACCGGCTAATGAAAAACTGTTTTTT. It is translated as CASSVVPGLPANEKLFF.

This chain links TRBV12-3 or TRBV12-4 with TRBJ2-1; D not resolved. CDR3 length: 14 amino acids. Trimming shortened V by 7 bases and J by 2 bases, and 12 bases separated the two germline ends. CDR3 region: CASNRGPTYNEQFF. The CDR3, as DNA: TGTGCCAGCAACCGCGGACCAACCTACAATGAGCAGTTCTTC.

There are a few counts of this clonotype. The rearrangement uses TRBV4-2 and TRBJ2-1, with 10 bases that match TRBD2. Germline CDR1 reads LGHNA; CDR2 reads YNFKEQ. The CDR3 length is 16 residues. The trim removed 4 bases at V and 8 bases at J, leaving 11 bases unmatched. CDR3 nucleotides: TGTGCCAGCAGCCTCGACGGGGCTAGCGGGAGCTATGAGCAGTTCTTC. Translated: CASSLDGASGSYEQFF.

This clonotype was seen more than once but under ten times. The V and J genes are TRBV6-2 or TRBV6-3 and TRBJ1-1, with a possible D match to TRBD1 (5 bases). CDR3 size: 13 residues. V lost 7 bases and J 0 bases, leaving 9 bases between the germline ends. CDR1 is MNHEY and CDR2 is SVGEGT in the germline V gene. The CDR3 bases are TGTGCCAGCACGGGGGACTTGAACACTGAAGCTTTCTTT. Its protein product is CASTGDLNTEAFF.

The rearrangement uses TRBV19 and TRBJ2-1; 7 bases match TRBD2. The CDR3 is 16 amino acids. Germline CDR1 reads LNHDA; CDR2 reads SQIVND (reference sequence). Losses at the gene ends were 0 bases for V and 0 bases for J; bases not matched to a gene: 2. The CDR3, as DNA: TGTGCCAGTAGTATAGAAGCGGGAATCTCCTACAATGAGCAGTTCTTC. Protein sequence: CASSIEAGISYNEQFF.

The rearrangement links TRBV7-9 to TRBJ2-1; the D call may be TRBD1 or TRBD2 (7 bases each). Trimming pared 5 bases from V and 8 bases from J, leaving 19 bases between. This CDR3 has 15 amino acids. The germline V gene encodes CDR1 SEHNR and CDR2 FQNEAQ (reference sequence). CDR3 bases: TGTGCCAGCAGCCAGGGACTACTAGGGGGCGATGAGCAGTTCTTC. Protein sequence: CASSQGLLGGDEQFF.

This clonotype was seen a few times. This sequence joins TRBV5-1 and TRBJ2-1; 9 positions match TRBD2. CDR1 and CDR2 from the germline V gene are SGHRS and YFSETQ. With V trimmed by 1 base and J by 3 bases, 8 bases remained unmatched. CDR3 size: 17 residues. This CDR3 is CASSLWDSGGNYNEQFF. CDR3 nucleotides: TGCGCCAGCAGCTTGTGGGATAGCGGGGGAAACTACAATGAGCAGTTCTTC. Based on the CDR3 plus reference TRBV5-1 and TRBJ2-1, the full variable domain is KAGVTQTPRYLIKTRGQQVTLSCSPISGHRSVSWYQQTPGQGLQFLFEYFSETQRNKGNFPGRFSGRQFSNSRSEMNVSTLELGDSALYLCASSLWDSGGNYNEQFFGPGTRLTVL.

This chain connects TRBV7-9 to TRBJ2-1; 8 bases agree with TRBD2. Germline loops: CDR1 SEHNR, CDR2 FQNEAQ (reference sequence). The CDR3 runs to 16 residues. V shed 4 bases and J 7 bases; nucleotides not matched to a gene: 12. CDR3 residues: CASSSRERERWNEQFF. CDR3 in DNA: TGTGCCAGCAGCTCGAGGGAGCGGGAGCGGTGGAATGAGCAGTTCTTC.

This clonotype was found a few times. The chain links TRBV9 to TRBJ2-3, with D uncertain. The germline gives CDR1 SGDLS, CDR2 YYNGEE. The CDR3 is made up of 15 amino acids. Trimming took off 2 bases at V and 2 bases at J, with 12 bases between the two ends. CDR3 bases: TGTGCCAGCAGCGTGGCACCAGTTACCACAGATACGCAGTATTTT. Translation: CASSVAPVTTDTQYF.